This TCR beta chain was recovered during a study of blood T cell repertoires in COVID-19. Study-level background: The samples span acute and convalescent COVID-19 from the United States, Italy and Spain. In each case, the material was cDNA or gDNA derived from T cells, B-cell-depleted T cells, or PBMCs.

As handled by the study authors: Estimated nucleated cell counts came from reference gene primer amplification. Only in-frame clones appear in the TCRdb table, and some are missing; sequencing was by immunoSEQ multiplex PCR. V, J and clone size derive from that table, while D and trimming were established from the DNA sequence. The table has around 97,000 clones, approximately 80% seen once. CDR3 length: 12 residues. V was shortened by 2 bases and J by 8 bases, with 9 bases between the two germline ends. Per the germline V gene, CDR1 is LGHDT and CDR2 is YNNKEL (reference sequence). The source is an older man with acute or convalescent COVID-19. V usage is TRBV3-1 (or the pseudogene TRBV3-2) and J usage is TRBJ1-1, with a possible D match to TRBD1 (6 bases). Sequencing was performed on peripheral blood. CDR3 coding DNA: TGTGCCAGCAGCCAAAACAGGGCCGAAGCTTTCTTT. This sequence encodes CASSQNRAEAFF.